These T cell receptor beta chains were read from a single sample in a study of long-term antiretroviral therapy in people with HIV. The assay was immunoSEQ multiplex PCR, and TCRdb's table has in-frame clones only and misses some. The sample lists tens of thousands of clones, approximately 88% seen once, with more than 13% in the top ten. Specimen: unsorted PBMCs, collected approximately 4.1 years after starting antiretroviral therapy. Source of these receptors: a man between 25 and 39 years old with HIV. Both conserved end residues are part of each CDR3. D genes are given only for firm matches. Expanded clones get a size class; other rows say once, few or many, or leave the size out.

V	size	length	J	D	CDR3
TRBV19	few	14	TRBJ2-1	-	CASSRTATYNEQFF
TRBV30	-	13	TRBJ2-3	-	CAWGRTSTDTQYF
TRBV4-1	-	14	TRBJ2-2	-	CASRSRGEAGELFF
TRBV15	-	17	TRBJ2-1	TRBD2	CATSRDVGLAGNNEQFF
TRBV9	-	15	TRBJ1-1	-	CASSVEGEADTEAFF
TRBV28	-	16	TRBJ1-5	-	CASSYLHGGGTQPQHF
TRBV29-1	-	12	TRBJ1-2	-	CSAVRSGYGYTF
TRBV11-2	-	15	TRBJ1-2	-	CASSLVRGVDYGYTF
TRBV10-3	-	14	TRBJ1-1	-	CAISEDQGDTEAFF
TRBV19	-	15	TRBJ1-6	-	CASSTPGVYNSPLHF
TRBV6-5	-	15	TRBJ1-2	TRBD1	CASSPGQGNYYGYTF
TRBV11-2	-	13	TRBJ1-5	-	CASSLNDRQPQHF
TRBV6-6	-	14	TRBJ2-2	-	CASKGGPNTGELFF
TRBV5-5	few	14	TRBJ1-5	-	CASQGSVGNQPQHF
TRBV29-1	-	14	TRBJ2-7	TRBD2	CSVAGLEPSLEQYF
TRBV5-5	-	16	TRBJ1-4	-	CASSFRQVVTNEKLFF
TRBV28	-	14	TRBJ1-5	TRBD1	CASGATGGDQPQHF
TRBV9	-	15	TRBJ2-2	-	CASSGGLTNTGELFF
TRBV4-2	-	15	TRBJ1-4	TRBD1	CASSQDGQGDEKLFF
TRBV2	few	11	TRBJ1-2	-	CASSEGGGYTF
TRBV5-4	-	14	TRBJ2-1	TRBD2	CAIVREGLGNEQFF
TRBV5-1	-	13	TRBJ2-7	-	CASRRADYYEQYF
TRBV6-5	-	14	TRBJ2-1	TRBD2	CASSVGLAGGGQFF
TRBV5-4	-	13	TRBJ2-7	-	CASSLGGPSEQYF
TRBV29-1	-	12	TRBJ2-5	-	CSSVGGGETQYF
TRBV27	-	14	TRBJ2-1	-	CASSEDFLYNEQFF
TRBV5-1	-	15	TRBJ2-7	-	CASSLGTDNLYEQYF
TRBV6-1	few	14	TRBJ1-5	-	CASSEALRHQPQHF
TRBV5-4	few	12	TRBJ1-3	-	CASSLSGNTIYF
TRBV19	-	14	TRBJ1-2	-	CASSPERTNYGYTF
TRBV19	-	13	TRBJ2-7	-	CASSPSDHYEQYF
TRBV28	-	16	TRBJ1-1	-	CASSLYGWGPGTEAFF
TRBV27	-	15	TRBJ1-6	TRBD1	CASSLRDRGSSPLHF
TRBV10-2	-	14	TRBJ2-7	-	CASENRDVAYEQYF
TRBV5-1	-	15	TRBJ2-3	-	CASSLGFSSTDTQYF
TRBV19	medium-sized	13	TRBJ2-5	TRBD1	CASSDRGLETQYF
TRBV27	few	15	TRBJ1-2	TRBD1	CASSSRTGTDYGYTF
TRBV30	-	11	TRBJ1-2	-	CAGRGNYGYTF
TRBV6-1	-	16	TRBJ2-6	-	CASSGHVLGGANVLTF
TRBV9	-	18	TRBJ2-2	-	CASSVAVDREGITGELFF
TRBV27	-	13	TRBJ1-1	-	CASSFRGYTEAFF
TRBV6-6	-	13	TRBJ2-1	-	CAGGTASYNEQFF
TRBV6-1	once	16	TRBJ2-3	TRBD2	CASSEFSGGATDTQYF
TRBV27	-	13	TRBJ1-2	-	CASSPTPGYGYTF
TRBV27	once	13	TRBJ2-1	-	CASGFGLGNEQFF
TRBV7-7	-	15	TRBJ2-1	-	CASSVERARYNEQFF
TRBV14	-	15	TRBJ1-2	-	CASSLMDSRRYGYTF
TRBV4-1	-	15	TRBJ1-2	-	CASSQEGTILDGYTF
TRBV4-1	few	17	TRBJ1-5	-	CASSQDYVGPSNQPQHF
TRBV9	once	14	TRBJ2-2	-	CASSTQGGTGELFF
TRBV28	-	13	TRBJ2-1	-	CASRDGTYNEQFF
TRBV9	-	20	TRBJ2-1	TRBD2	CASSANRLAGGVSSYNEQFF
TRBV10-3	-	13	TRBJ1-5	-	CAISESGGQPQHF
TRBV5-1	-	16	TRBJ2-3	-	CASSWGPSASTDTQYF
TRBV30	-	12	TRBJ1-3	-	CAWDSSGNTIYF
TRBV4-1	-	15	TRBJ1-6	-	CASSHPQGEQSPLHF
TRBV29-1	few	13	TRBJ1-5	-	CSVEEGRGQPQHF